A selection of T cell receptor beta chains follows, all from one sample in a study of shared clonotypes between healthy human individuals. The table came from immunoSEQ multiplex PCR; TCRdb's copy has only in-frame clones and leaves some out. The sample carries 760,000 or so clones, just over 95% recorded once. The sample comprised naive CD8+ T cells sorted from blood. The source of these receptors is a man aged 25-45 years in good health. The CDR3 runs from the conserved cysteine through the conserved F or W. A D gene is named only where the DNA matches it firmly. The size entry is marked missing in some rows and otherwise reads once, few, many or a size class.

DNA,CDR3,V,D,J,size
TGCAGCGTTGAAGAAGAAGATGAAAAACTGTTTTTT,CSVEEEDEKLFF,TRBV29-1,.,TRBJ1-4,.
TGCGCCAGCACGGAAGGGTTCGGCACTGAAGCTTTCTTT,CASTEGFGTEAFF,TRBV10-1,.,TRBJ1-1,.
TGTGCCAGCAGCTCAGACATCCGATCACGGCCCCAGCATTTT,CASSSDIRSRPQHF,TRBV27,.,TRBJ1-5,.
TGTGCCAGCAGCCCGGGGGGGGTTACCTACGAGCAGTACTTC,CASSPGGVTYEQYF,TRBV7-2,TRBD2,TRBJ2-7,.
TGTGCCAGCAGCTTACACGGGACCTACGAGCAGTACTTC,CASSLHGTYEQYF,TRBV11-2,.,TRBJ2-7,.
TGTGCCAGCACCGCGGGCGGCGAGCAGTACTTC,CASTAGGEQYF,TRBV6-5,.,TRBJ2-7,.
TGTGCCAGCAGTTCCTTAGCGGGAGCCTACACCGGGGAGCTGTTTTTT,CASSSLAGAYTGELFF,TRBV6-5,TRBD2,TRBJ2-2,once
TGTGCCAGCAGCTTAGTGACAGGCACAGATACGCAGTATTTT,CASSLVTGTDTQYF,TRBV7-6,.,TRBJ2-3,.
TGTGCCAGCAGCTCATCAAGACTGGGTGGAGGCAATCAGCCCCAGCATTTT,CASSSSRLGGGNQPQHF,TRBV7-8,.,TRBJ1-5,.
TGCGCCAGCAGCTTGGGACAGGATGGATCCTACGAGCAGTACTTC,CASSLGQDGSYEQYF,TRBV5-1,.,TRBJ2-7,.
TGTGCCACCATGACTAGCGGGAGCTCCGAGCAGTACTTC,CATMTSGSSEQYF,TRBV15,TRBD2,TRBJ2-7,.
TGTGCCAGCAGCCTGGCGAATGGGTACGAGCAGTACTTC,CASSLANGYEQYF,TRBV7-9,.,TRBJ2-7,.
TGTGCCAGCGCGGCAGACCAAGAGACCCAGTACTTC,CASAADQETQYF,TRBV11-2,.,TRBJ2-5,once
TGTGCCAGCAGCCTCCTGGCGGGATCAACCTACGAGCAGTACTTC,CASSLLAGSTYEQYF,TRBV7-8,.,TRBJ2-7,.
TGTGCCAGCAGCTTACCGATGGCCGGGACTAGCTACGAGCAGTACTTC,CASSLPMAGTSYEQYF,TRBV7-8,TRBD2,TRBJ2-7,.
TGCGCCAGCAGCCAAATCAGGGGGCCGCACTACGAGCAGTACTTC,CASSQIRGPHYEQYF,TRBV4-1,TRBD1,TRBJ2-7,.
TGTGCCAGCAGTTCTACCGGACTGGACAGAGGCTATGGCTACACCTTC,CASSSTGLDRGYGYTF,TRBV27,.,TRBJ1-2,.
TGTGCCAGCAGTTACACAGACAGACACACTGAAGCTTTCTTT,CASSYTDRHTEAFF,TRBV6-5,.,TRBJ1-1,.
TGTGCCAGCAGCGAGGGGGGAGATACAGATACGCAGTATTTT,CASSEGGDTDTQYF,TRBV9,.,TRBJ2-3,.
TGTGCCAGCAGCCCGCAAATAGGACTAGGCTCCTACAATGAGCAGTTCTTC,CASSPQIGLGSYNEQFF,TRBV7-3,TRBD2,TRBJ2-1,.
TGTGCCAGCAGTTTGGGGGGTCCATGGAGTGAAGCTTTCTTT,CASSLGGPWSEAFF,TRBV27,.,TRBJ1-1,.
TGTGCCAGCAGTTGGGGGACAGTAAATAGCAATCAGCCCCAGCATTTT,CASSWGTVNSNQPQHF,TRBV6-6,TRBD1,TRBJ1-5,.
TGTGCCAGCAGTCCGACAGGGGTCGCTGAAGCTTTCTTT,CASSPTGVAEAFF,TRBV27,TRBD1,TRBJ1-1,.
TGTGCCAGCACTGGGGACAGTCCCCTCTATGGCTACACCTTC,CASTGDSPLYGYTF,TRBV2,TRBD1,TRBJ1-2,.
TGTGCCAGCAGCGAACGCGGGTTCAGCACAGATACGCAGTATTTT,CASSERGFSTDTQYF,TRBV9,.,TRBJ2-3,.
TGTGCCAGCAGCCGCCCGGGCGCCGGCTCCTACGAGCAGTACTTC,CASSRPGAGSYEQYF,TRBV6-7,.,TRBJ2-7,.
TGTGCCAGCAGCTTAGGGGGGAATGATCAGTTCTTC,CASSLGGNDQFF,TRBV7-9,.,TRBJ2-1,.
TGCGCCAGCAGTGCAGAAGTTTTCGCAGATACGCAGTATTTT,CASSAEVFADTQYF,TRBV10-2,.,TRBJ2-3,.
TGTGCCAGCACCCGGGACAGGGGGTACGAGCAGTACTTC,CASTRDRGYEQYF,TRBV7-9,TRBD1,TRBJ2-7,.
TGTGCCAGCGGAAAGAATCAGCCCCAGCATTTT,CASGKNQPQHF,TRBV27,.,TRBJ1-5,.
TGTGCCAGCAGCCCTTACAGGTTCGACGAGCAGTACTTC,CASSPYRFDEQYF,TRBV14,.,TRBJ2-7,.
TGTGCCAGCAGCGTAGATGGCAACCCCCAAGAGACCCAGTACTTC,CASSVDGNPQETQYF,TRBV9,.,TRBJ2-5,.
TGTGCCAGCAGCTTTGGGACAGGGAATCAAAAACTGTTTTTT,CASSFGTGNQKLFF,TRBV5-6,TRBD1,TRBJ1-4,once
TGTGCCAGCAGCTTAGGTGTCAGGCCCTACGAGCAGTACTTC,CASSLGVRPYEQYF,TRBV13,.,TRBJ2-7,.
TGTGCCAGCAGCTTCCGGGGGCCCTACGAGCAGTACTTC,CASSFRGPYEQYF,TRBV7-8,.,TRBJ2-7,.
TGCGCCAGCAGCTCGAGGGGGTTCGACGAGCAGTACTTC,CASSSRGFDEQYF,TRBV5-1,.,TRBJ2-7,.
TGCGCCAGCACCCCAGACCCCGAGGGTCCAGATACGCAGTATTTT,CASTPDPEGPDTQYF,TRBV5-1,.,TRBJ2-3,.
TGTGCCAGCAGCTCAACCCGACTAGCGGGAGGGCCCTCCGAGACCCAGTACTTC,CASSSTRLAGGPSETQYF,TRBV11-2,TRBD2,TRBJ2-5,.
TGCGCCAGCAGTGACCTATCCTACGAGCAGTACTTC,CASSDLSYEQYF,TRBV10-1,.,TRBJ2-7,.
TGTGCCAGCAGTACTAACTCCAGAGGTGGGGCCAACGTCCTGACTTTC,CASSTNSRGGANVLTF,TRBV27,.,TRBJ2-6,.
TGTGCCAGCAGCTTGAAAGCAGGGTCCTACGAGCAGTACTTC,CASSLKAGSYEQYF,TRBV5-6,.,TRBJ2-7,.
TGCAGCGTGTTCCGTTTGGTGTTGAACACTGAAGCTTTCTTT,CSVFRLVLNTEAFF,TRBV29-1,.,TRBJ1-1,.
TGTGCCAGCAGCTTACCAACCGGCGGGAGTATAACAGATACGCAGTATTTT,CASSLPTGGSITDTQYF,TRBV7-9,TRBD2,TRBJ2-3,.
TGTGCCAGCAGCTTAGCCCTAGCGGGCCGACACAATGAGCAGTTCTTC,CASSLALAGRHNEQFF,TRBV11-2,TRBD2,TRBJ2-1,.
TGTGCCGGATCAACTAACTATGGCTACACCTTC,CAGSTNYGYTF,TRBV28,.,TRBJ1-2,.
TGTGCCAGCAGCCTTAGTAGTGAGCAGTTCTTC,CASSLSSEQFF,TRBV7-9,.,TRBJ2-1,.
TGTGCCAGCAGCCTCCGGGACAGGGGGCTCTACGAGCAGTACTTC,CASSLRDRGLYEQYF,TRBV13,TRBD1,TRBJ2-7,.
TGTGCCAGCAGTTTATCAGGACAGGGTTACCACGAGCAGTACTTC,CASSLSGQGYHEQYF,TRBV27,TRBD1,TRBJ2-7,.
TGTGCCAGCAACTCGGAGGGGGGACAGAAGCAGTTCTTC,CASNSEGGQKQFF,TRBV13,.,TRBJ2-1,.
TGTGCCAGCAGAACTAGCGGGACCGGGGAGCTGTTTTTT,CASRTSGTGELFF,TRBV5-4,TRBD2,TRBJ2-2,.
TGTGCCAGCAGCTGGGGTACGGACTCCTACGAGCAGTACTTC,CASSWGTDSYEQYF,TRBV5-6,.,TRBJ2-7,.